This TCR beta chain was sequenced for a study of OX40 agonist ivuxolimab in advanced cancers. Study overall: The study treated patients with ivuxolimab, an agonistic anti-OX40 (CD134) antibody.

Libraries were prepared by immunoSEQ multiplex PCR; TCRdb keeps only in-frame clonotypes and omits some of them. The data contain about 71,000 clones, approximately 91% of them singletons. The V gene lost 7 bases and the J gene lost 2 bases, with 17 bases spanning the gap. The CDR3 sequence is 15 residues long. Germline CDR1 and CDR2: SNHLY and FYNNEI. J is TRBJ1-1 and V is TRBV2; D unresolved. Material: CD4+ or CD8+ T cells sorted from blood, obtained in a trial of the OX40 agonist ivuxolimab. The clonotype comes from an adult with an advanced solid tumor such as melanoma, head and neck, liver or kidney cancer. The CDR3 nucleotides read TGTGCCAGCAAGCTGGACGAAGAAGGCAACACTGAAGCTTTCTTT. This codes for CASKLDEEGNTEAFF.